This is a list of T cell receptor beta chains from one sample in a study of OX40 agonist ivuxolimab in advanced cancers. The assay was immunoSEQ multiplex PCR, and TCRdb's table has in-frame clones only and misses some. The table lists tens of thousands of clones, just under 95% of them singletons, with around 16% in the top ten. Source: CD4+ or CD8+ T cells sorted from blood, taken in a trial of the OX40 agonist ivuxolimab. These receptors came from an adult with an advanced solid tumor such as melanoma, head and neck, liver or kidney cancer. CDR3s include the opening cysteine and the closing phenylalanine or tryptophan. D genes are given only for firm matches. Where a row states a size, it is once, few, many or the class of an expanded clone; other rows omit it.

CDR3 DNA,CDR3 protein,CDR3 length,V gene,clone size,J gene,D gene
TGTGCCAGCAGCCTACGGTTGGAGTCACGACGGTTTCATGAAAAACTGTTTTTT,CASSLRLESRRFHEKLFF,18,TRBV11-2,NA,TRBJ1-4,NA
TGTGCCAGCAGTGACTCCTACGAGCAGTACTTC,CASSDSYEQYF,11,TRBV6-5,NA,TRBJ2-7,NA
TGTGCCATCAGTGGGGACGCCGGGACTAGAGGGTTCGCAGATACGCAGTATTTT,CAISGDAGTRGFADTQYF,18,TRBV10-3,NA,TRBJ2-3,TRBD2
TGTGCCAGCAGCGTAGTGAGCAGGCACACTGAAGCTTTCTTT,CASSVVSRHTEAFF,14,TRBV9,few,TRBJ1-1,NA
TGTGCCACCGGGACAGGGGCCGGGTCCTACGAGCAGTACTTC,CATGTGAGSYEQYF,14,TRBV15,NA,TRBJ2-7,TRBD1
TGTGCCAGTAGTCCCGCAGGGGGGGGTCCCTACGAGCAGTACTTC,CASSPAGGGPYEQYF,15,TRBV19,NA,TRBJ2-7,NA
TGTGCCAGCAGGTCGGGGGGCACTGAAGCTTTCTTT,CASRSGGTEAFF,12,TRBV6-1,NA,TRBJ1-1,NA
TGTGCCAGCAGCCGCCAGACAATACGGGGGACTGCCGGGGGCCCCCAGGGCACAGATACGCAGTATTTT,CASSRQTIRGTAGGPQGTDTQYF,23,TRBV4-2,NA,TRBJ2-3,NA
TGTGCCAGCAGCCCCCGGGTTTCCTACAATGAGCAGTTCTTC,CASSPRVSYNEQFF,14,TRBV7-6,NA,TRBJ2-1,NA
TGTGCCAGTAGTTCAGGGGTATATGGCTACACCTTC,CASSSGVYGYTF,12,TRBV19,NA,TRBJ1-2,NA
TGTGCCAGCAGTGTTGGAGTTTTCGAGCAGTACTTC,CASSVGVFEQYF,12,TRBV25-1,once,TRBJ2-7,NA
TGCGCCAGCAGCTGGACAGGGCCCGAGGACACTGAAGCTTTCTTT,CASSWTGPEDTEAFF,15,TRBV5-1,NA,TRBJ1-1,TRBD1
TGCAGCGTTGAAGGGGACAGAGGTGATGGCTACACCTTC,CSVEGDRGDGYTF,13,TRBV29-1,NA,TRBJ1-2,TRBD1
TGTGCCAGCAGTCCCGGGGGGTACTACGAGCAGTACTTC,CASSPGGYYEQYF,13,TRBV27,NA,TRBJ2-7,TRBD2
TGTGCCAGCAGCTTGGGTCAAGGGCAGCAGTACTTC,CASSLGQGQQYF,12,TRBV11-2,NA,TRBJ2-7,NA
TGTGCCAGCAGCGTCACCGGGACCTCAAACTATGGCTACACCTTC,CASSVTGTSNYGYTF,15,TRBV9,NA,TRBJ1-2,NA
TGTGCCAGCAGACAGGGGCCGCCGATTACCTACGAGCAGTACTTC,CASRQGPPITYEQYF,15,TRBV27,NA,TRBJ2-7,TRBD1
TGTGCCAGTAGTATTCCAGGGGCCGAACCAACTAATGAAAAACTGTTTTTT,CASSIPGAEPTNEKLFF,17,TRBV19,NA,TRBJ1-4,NA
TGCGCCAGCGGAGTCGGGTGGGGGACCGGGGAGCTGTTTTTT,CASGVGWGTGELFF,14,TRBV10-1,NA,TRBJ2-2,NA
TGTGCCAGCAGCCCCTGGGACACCTCCTACGAGCAGTACTTC,CASSPWDTSYEQYF,14,TRBV7-9,NA,TRBJ2-7,NA
TGTGCCAGCAGAAGTGGGGGAAACATATATTTT,CASRSGGNIYF,11,TRBV7-2,NA,TRBJ1-3,NA
TGTGCCAGCAGTTTTTTGTCTAGCGGGGGGGCCTACTCCTACGAGCAGTACTTC,CASSFLSSGGAYSYEQYF,18,TRBV28,NA,TRBJ2-7,TRBD2
TGTGCCAGCAGCCGGGACACCTCCTACCACGAGCAGTACTTC,CASSRDTSYHEQYF,14,TRBV7-9,NA,TRBJ2-7,NA
TGCGCCAGCTCAAGCAGGGAGTCCTACGAGCAGTACTTC,CASSSRESYEQYF,13,TRBV5-1,NA,TRBJ2-7,NA
TGTGCCAGCTCACCACCGGGACTAGCGGGAGCATACGAGCAGTACTTC,CASSPPGLAGAYEQYF,16,TRBV18,NA,TRBJ2-7,TRBD2
TGTGCCAGCAGCTTGGGGACAGCTAGCAATCAGCCCCAGCATTTT,CASSLGTASNQPQHF,15,TRBV5-4,NA,TRBJ1-5,NA
TGTGCCAGCTCACCACCGACAGGTTGGTTAGGAACTGAAGCTTTCTTT,CASSPPTGWLGTEAFF,16,TRBV18,NA,TRBJ1-1,NA
TGTGCCAGCAGCTGGACAGGGCCCGGGGAGCTATTTTTT,CASSWTGPGELFF,13,TRBV5-4,NA,TRBJ2-2,TRBD1
TGTGCCAGCAGTTATGCGTCCGGGGAGCTGTTTTTT,CASSYASGELFF,12,TRBV28,NA,TRBJ2-2,NA
TGTGCCAGCAGCCCCCGGATCGACCAAGAGACCCAGTACTTC,CASSPRIDQETQYF,14,TRBV13,NA,TRBJ2-5,NA
TGTGCCAGCAGCTTGGGTACGGGAAAACTGTTTTTT,CASSLGTGKLFF,12,TRBV5-6,NA,TRBJ1-4,NA
TGTGCCTGGAGCGACAGGAGCCCCTACGAGCAGTACTTC,CAWSDRSPYEQYF,13,TRBV30,NA,TRBJ2-7,NA
TGCGCCAGCAGCCAAGATATAGGGACTACGGAGACCCAGTACTTC,CASSQDIGTTETQYF,15,TRBV4-3,NA,TRBJ2-5,TRBD2
TGTGCCAGTAGTATTTATGGGGCAGTGAACACTGAAGCTTTCTTT,CASSIYGAVNTEAFF,15,TRBV19,NA,TRBJ1-1,NA
TGTGCCAGCAGCAATGGACTGACGAACACTGAAGCTTTCTTT,CASSNGLTNTEAFF,14,TRBV9,NA,TRBJ1-1,NA
TGTGCCAGCAGTTTGGGTGGGGCGGGATCAGGCTACACCTTC,CASSLGGAGSGYTF,14,TRBV27,once,TRBJ1-2,NA
TGTGCCAGCAGTGACGGCGTCACCTACACAGATACGCAGTATTTT,CASSDGVTYTDTQYF,15,TRBV2,NA,TRBJ2-3,NA
TGTGCCAGCAGTTCAGACAGGGGGCGGACTGAAGCTTTCTTT,CASSSDRGRTEAFF,14,TRBV27,NA,TRBJ1-1,TRBD1
TGTGCCAGCAGTCGACTGCATCAAGAGACCCAGTACTTC,CASSRLHQETQYF,13,TRBV6-5,NA,TRBJ2-5,NA
TGTGCCAGCAGTTTAGTCTGGCGGATGGGGAACACTGAAGCTTTCTTT,CASSLVWRMGNTEAFF,16,TRBV27,NA,TRBJ1-1,NA
TGTGCCAGCAGCTTAGATTCAGGTGAAGCTTTCTTT,CASSLDSGEAFF,12,TRBV13,NA,TRBJ1-1,NA